One sample yielded the 4 T cell receptor beta chains listed below, sequenced in a study of regulatory T cells in long-lasting Graves disease. Sample time point: persistent/refractory GD, antithyroid drugs over 5 years with positive TRAb. PBMC-derived RNA was used for the TCR library. TCR beta libraries were built with iRepertoire HTBI primers and Arm-PCR of CDR3 regions. TCRdb reprocessed the multiplex PCR reads via MiXCR and lists one record per CDR3 protein. The sample lists 400,000 or so distinct CDR3 sequences; 20% to 25% were seen once. This specimen was peripheral blood mononuclear cells (PBMCs), taken when the disease was refractory, from a patient treated with antithyroid drugs. The receptor source for this set is a female donor with Graves disease.

This clonotype was found many times. The chain uses TRBV2 and TRBJ1-5; D is undetermined. V was pared by 8 bases and J by 1 base, with 12 bases between. Germline CDR1 reads SNHLY; CDR2 reads FYNNEI. This CDR3 contains 14 residues. The CDR3 here is CASSGPWSNQPQHF. CDR3 DNA: TGTGCCAGCTCCGGGCCTTGGAGCAATCAGCCCCAGCATTTT.

To note about this clonotype: One end of the junction is discordant with germline, which a read error may explain. The CDR3 here is CASSPGTGNEKLSF. Written as DNA, the CDR3 is TGTGCCAGCAGCCCAGGGACAGGGAATGAAAAACTGTCTTTT. The chain combines TRBV7-9 with TRBJ1-4; TRBD1 matches at 9 bases. CDR1 and CDR2 (germline): SEHNR, FQNEAQ (reference sequence). The CDR3 length is 14 residues.

This chain uses TRBV19 with TRBJ2-7; D remains unclear. The V gene's germline CDR1 is LNHDA and CDR2 SQIVND (reference sequence). Trimming shortened V by 2 bases and J by 6 bases, and 11 bases separated the two germline ends. The CDR3 has 13 residues. The CDR3 coding sequence is TGTGCCAGTAGTATAATGTCGTCAGCCGAGCAGTACTTC. Its protein product is CASSIMSSAEQYF.

This clonotype occurred a few times. The genes are TRBV5-1 and TRBJ1-1; D is unresolved. Per the germline V gene, CDR1 is SGHRS and CDR2 is YFSETQ. V shed 0 bases and J shed 4 bases, with 13 bases lying between them. The CDR3 length is 15 residues. DNA of the CDR3: TGCGCCAGCAGCTTGGCGTCGGGGAGGTCCACTGAAGCTTTCTTT. Translating it yields CASSLASGRSTEAFF.